The following is a TCR beta chain sequence with its context. The antigen is unknown. This sample is drawn from a study of identical twins. Template switching introduced a universal primer site, and the cDNA bore unique molecular identifiers. TCRdb fed the 5' RACE reads into MiXCR, producing one record per CDR3 protein. The data show around 1.7 million distinct CDR3 sequences, with about 32% seen just once and approximately 0.25% held by the top ten. Findings and limits, study-wide: Cross-sectional statistical analysis was relied on for the conclusions, without the same donors being followed. Beta out-of-frame sequences displayed a weaker excess of sharing between twins. Compared with models, monozygotic twins showed more out-of-frame TCR alpha sharing.

Germline lookup yields CDR1 SQVTM and CDR2 ANQGSEA. V lost 2 bases to trimming and J lost 0 bases; unmatched junction nucleotides: 3. The CDR3 loop spans 16 amino acids. This sequence originates from a newborn girl in good health. Sequencing was performed on cord blood. The V gene is TRBV29-1, the J gene TRBJ2-1; 11 bases match TRBD1. CDR3: CSVESGTGGSYNEQFF. The CDR3 region has the DNA TGCAGCGTTGAAAGCGGGACAGGGGGCTCCTACAATGAGCAGTTCTTC.